Following are 27 T cell receptor beta chains from one sample sequenced in a study of CD8 T cells in ankylosing spondylitis. TCRdb processed the 5' RACE reads anew with MiXCR; each CDR3 protein has one entry. This sample has fewer than 250,000 distinct CDR3 sequences, with roughly 24% found just once. The material sequenced was blood, either unsorted or a sorted T cell fraction (not recorded which). The receptors were gathered from a male donor with ankylosing spondylitis or in good health (not recorded which).

The sample holds many counts of this clonotype. The rearrangement joins TRBV12-3 or TRBV12-4 to TRBJ2-2; TRBD2 aligns across 7 bases. The CDR3 has 16 residues. Unmatched junction bases numbered 7, after V lost 6 bases and J lost 0 bases. The DNA for the CDR3 is TGTGCCAGCAGCCTGGGGGGGACCCCGAACACCGGGGAGCTGTTTTTT. Translating gives CASSLGGTPNTGELFF.

For this clonotype: This clone may be a read error of a much larger clone one base away. CDR3 in amino acids: CAPNGREGSDTQYF. The CDR3 DNA reads TGTGCCCCCAATGGACGGGAAGGGTCAGATACGCAGTATTTT. The V call is TRBV24-1, the J call TRBJ2-3, with D possibly being TRBD2 (5 bases). Trimming stripped 12 bases from V and 4 bases from J, with 19 bases between. The germline gives CDR1 KGHDR, CDR2 SFDVKD. CDR3 length: 14 residues.

Note on this clonotype: A much bigger clone sits one base away, suggesting this may be a read error. The chain carries TRBV7-2 and TRBJ2-3, with 9 bases lining up with TRBD2. Germline assignment: CDR1 SGHTA and CDR2 FQGNSA. The CDR3 length is 16 residues. The CDR3 nucleotides are TGTGCCACCAGCTTAATGGGGGCTAGCGGGACGGATACGCAGTATTTT. It translates to CATSLMGASGTDTQYF.

The J gene is TRBJ2-2, the V gene TRBV27, with 9 bases matching TRBD2. Looked up from germline, CDR1 is MNHEY and CDR2 is SMNVEV (reference sequence). CDR3 size: 17 residues. Trimming cost V 4 bases and J 3 bases; bases outside gene matches: 9. The CDR3: CASSSAFSGSYTGELFF. As DNA, the CDR3 is TGTGCCAGCAGTTCCGCATTTAGCGGGAGTTACACCGGGGAGCTGTTTTTT.

The chain combines TRBV20-1 with TRBJ1-5, with D unclear. V was cut by 3 bases and J by 6 bases, with 15 bases left in between. This CDR3 is 14 amino acids long. Germline V lookup: CDR1 DFQATT, CDR2 SNEGSKA (reference sequence). The DNA of the CDR3 is TGCAGTGCTAGGACCCAACCGATGGGTCAGCCCCAGCATTTT. This encodes CSARTQPMGQPQHF.

The rearrangement joins TRBV12-2 to TRBJ1-5; TRBD1, as called in the table, went unchecked against the DNA. TRBV12-2 is termed a pseudogene. This CDR3 contains 15 residues. The CDR3 DNA reads TGTGCAAGTAGCGGGGGCTCTAGTAACAATCAGCCCCAGCATTTT. This translates into CASSGGSSNNQPQHF.

The rearrangement uses TRBV18 and TRBJ2-3, with 7 bases matching TRBD2. Germline loops: CDR1 KGHSH, CDR2 LQKENI. V lost 6 bases and J lost 0; bases outside the gene matches: 6. The CDR3 covers 15 residues. The CDR3 DNA follows: TGTGCCAGCTCCCCCAGGGAGGGGAGCACAGATACGCAGTATTTT. This sequence encodes CASSPREGSTDTQYF.

This clonotype was recorded at least ten times. This rearrangement joins TRBV20-1 to TRBJ1-5; D is unclear. In germline, CDR1 is DFQATT, CDR2 SNEGSKA (reference sequence). The CDR3 sequence is 15 residues long. The V end lost 4 bases, the J end lost 2 bases, and 15 bases lay between the germline ends. The CDR3 here is CSATAPRVGNQPQHF. As DNA, the CDR3 is TGCAGTGCTACCGCACCGAGGGTTGGCAATCAGCCCCAGCATTTT.

V gene TRBV4-2 combines with J gene TRBJ2-4; D is ambiguous. CDR3 size: 17 residues. Trimming shortened V by 0 bases and J by 1 base, and 13 bases separated the two germline ends. In germline, CDR1 is LGHNA, CDR2 YNFKEQ. The CDR3 protein is CASSQDSTGEAKNIQYF. The CDR3 DNA reads TGTGCCAGCAGCCAAGATAGCACGGGCGAGGCCAAAAACATTCAGTACTTC.

In this sample, this clonotype turned up many times. The CDR3 DNA is TGCGCCAGCAGCTTGGGAGGGACAGACACTGAAGCTTTCTTT. Translation: CASSLGGTDTEAFF. The rearrangement links TRBV5-1 to TRBJ1-1; 7 nucleotides agree with TRBD1. Germline assignment: CDR1 SGHRS and CDR2 YFSETQ. There are 14 residues in the CDR3. V lost 0 bases and J lost 3; bases outside the gene matches: 2. Full variable domain (outside the CDR3, taken from reference TRBV5-1 and TRBJ1-1): KAGVTQTPRYLIKTRGQQVTLSCSPISGHRSVSWYQQTPGQGLQFLFEYFSETQRNKGNFPGRFSGRQFSNSRSEMNVSTLELGDSALYLCASSLGGTDTEAFFGQGTRLTVV.

This clonotype was detected many times. The V call is TRBV7-2, the J call TRBJ2-1; D is ambiguous. The V gene's germline CDR1 is SGHTA and CDR2 FQGNSA. V was trimmed by 1 base and J by 3 bases, leaving 7 bases between them. The CDR3 runs to 14 residues. CDR3 sequence: CASSLVPSYNEQFF. The CDR3 region has the DNA TGTGCCAGCAGCTTAGTTCCTAGCTACAATGAGCAGTTCTTC.

This clonotype was observed at least ten times. One junction end disagrees with the germline gene, perhaps due to a read error. The chain uses TRBV29-1 and TRBJ2-5, with D uncertain. CDR1 and CDR2 from the germline V gene are SQVTM and ANQGSEA. This CDR3 region has 8 residues. This CDR3 reads CSVPLVGF. The CDR3, as DNA: TGCAGCGTCCCTCTGGTGGGCTTC.

The sample holds many counts of this clonotype. CDR3 bases: TGTGCCAGCAGCCCCGGGGAGGGTCTATCCTACGAGCAGTACTTC. Encoded protein: CASSPGEGLSYEQYF. The rearrangement links TRBV5-6 to TRBJ2-7, with TRBD2 matching 7 bases. V shed 4 bases, J shed 1 base, and the junction held 8 bases outside the gene matches. CDR3 length: 15 residues. The germline V gene has CDR1 SGHDT and CDR2 YYEEEE.

The chain employs TRBV20-1 and TRBJ2-7; either TRBD1 or TRBD2 may fit D (5 bases each). Trimming removed 3 bases from V and 5 bases from J, with 11 bases in between. This CDR3 spans 12 amino acids. Germline CDR1 reads DFQATT; CDR2 reads SNEGSKA (reference sequence). In DNA form, the CDR3 reads TGCAGTGCTAGCCGCAGGGACGACGAGCAGTACTTC. This encodes CSASRRDDEQYF.

This clonotype was seen repeatedly, ten times or more. A read error may account for a junction end that differs from germline. The chain has TRBV7-3 and TRBJ2-3; TRBD2 matches 10 bases. CDR3 length equals 19 residues. Germline V gene data show CDR1 as SGHTA and CDR2 as FQGTGA. CDR3 nucleotides: TGTGCAAGCAGGAGCTATATTCCACTAGCGGGACAACTGGGCAATACGCAGTATTTT. It is translated as CASRSYIPLAGQLGNTQYF.

There are many counts of this clonotype. The rearrangement joins TRBV12-3 or TRBV12-4 to TRBJ2-2; D is unresolved. This CDR3 contains 18 residues. V was clipped by 3 bases and J by 0 bases, with 17 bases between them. Here the CDR3 DNA reads TGTGCCAGCAGTTTCGGGCCTTACAAAAACGCGAACACCGGGGAGCTGTTTTTT. Its translation is CASSFGPYKNANTGELFF.

This chain joins TRBV20-1 and TRBJ2-7; TRBD1 is a possible D gene (5 bases). This CDR3 has 13 residues. Between the trimmed V and J ends, which lost 6 bases and 6 bases, there was a span of 18 bases. Germline V gene lookup returns CDR1 DFQATT and CDR2 SNEGSKA (reference sequence). In DNA, the CDR3 is TGCAGTGCGCCCAGGGCACCCTCACCCGAGCAGTACTTC. Its protein product is CSAPRAPSPEQYF.

This clonotype was seen only once. The chain combines TRBV20-1 with TRBJ2-7, with 13 bases that match TRBD2. The CDR3 sequence is 16 residues long. Trimming removed 1 base from V and 4 bases from J; junction bases left unmatched: 7. Germline CDR1 and CDR2: DFQATT and SNEGSKA (reference sequence). In nucleotides, the CDR3 is TGCAGTGCTAGAGGAGGACTAGCGGGAGACGGATACGAGCAGTACTTC. Its translation: CSARGGLAGDGYEQYF.

J is TRBJ2-4 and V is TRBV3-1; D not resolved. V dropped 1 base and J dropped 3 bases, with 13 bases sitting between them. Germline assignment: CDR1 LGHDT and CDR2 YNNKEL (reference sequence). The length of the CDR3 is 16 residues. CDR3 DNA: TGTGCCAGCAGCCAAGTACGTCGGCAGGACAAAAACATTCAGTACTTC. It codes for CASSQVRRQDKNIQYF. Full variable domain (remainder filled in from reference TRBV3-1 and TRBJ2-4): DTAVSQTPKYLVTQMGNDKSIKCEQNLGHDTMYWYKQDSKKFLKIMFSYNNKELIINETVPNRFSPKSPDKAHLNLHINSLELGDSAVYFCASSQVRRQDKNIQYFGAGTRLSVL.

This clonotype has a count of ten or more. V is TRBV7-9 and J is TRBJ2-1, with TRBD2 matching 10 bases. This CDR3 comprises 13 residues. The V segment lost 8 bases and the J segment 6 bases; nucleotides outside the gene matches: 4. Per germline, CDR1 SEHNR and CDR2 FQNEAQ (reference sequence). The DNA of the CDR3 is TGTGCCAGCGGTCTAGCGGGAGTCAATGAGCAGTTCTTC. The encoded protein is CASGLAGVNEQFF.

V gene TRBV7-8 combines with J gene TRBJ2-7; D is ambiguous. V dropped 1 base and J dropped 2 bases, with 15 bases sitting between them. Germline loops: CDR1 SGHVS, CDR2 FQNEAQ. The CDR3 has 16 amino acids. CDR3: CASSLEGGDGPYEQYF. CDR3 DNA: TGTGCCAGCAGCTTAGAGGGCGGAGACGGGCCCTACGAGCAGTACTTC.

V gene TRBV24-1 combines with J gene TRBJ1-1, with D possibly TRBD1 on 6 matching bases. The V end was cut by 4 bases, the J end by 9 bases, with 14 bases between. Germline CDR1 reads KGHDR; CDR2 reads SFDVKD. The CDR3 runs 13 residues. DNA of the CDR3: TGTGCCACCAGTGACTTCGACGGACAGCAAGCTTTCTTT. It codes for CATSDFDGQQAFF.

CDR3 protein: CASNSGSTGELFF. The CDR3, as DNA: TGCGCCAGCAATAGCGGGAGCACCGGGGAGCTGTTTTTT. The rearrangement joins TRBV10-1 to TRBJ2-2; the match to TRBD2 covers 9 bases. Unmatched junction bases numbered 1, after V lost 7 bases and J lost 4 bases. Per the germline V gene, CDR1 is WNHNN and CDR2 is SYGVQD (reference sequence). The CDR3 extends over 13 amino acids.

This clonotype was seen a handful of times. This sequence joins TRBV4-1 and TRBJ2-1, with a possible D match to TRBD2 (6 bases). The V end lost 1 base, the J end lost 2 bases, and 15 bases lay between the germline ends. The germline V gene has CDR1 MGHRA and CDR2 YSYEKL. This CDR3 has 17 residues. The CDR3 nucleotides are TGCGCCAGCAGCCAAGCGACCGGGACTCCGACCTACAATGAGCAGTTCTTC. This codes for CASSQATGTPTYNEQFF.

This clonotype showed up many times. The J gene is TRBJ2-3, the V gene TRBV12-3 or TRBV12-4, with 11 bases aligning to TRBD1. CDR3 length: 18 amino acids. The J segment lost 1 base and the V segment lost 6 bases, leaving 12 bases of the junction unmatched. CDR3 residues: CASSYGQGARTGTDTQYF. The DNA for the CDR3 is TGTGCCAGCAGCTACGGACAGGGGGCGCGGACGGGCACAGATACGCAGTATTTT.

This clonotype has a count of ten or more. The chain couples TRBV5-1 to TRBJ2-3; 8 bases fit TRBD2. Per the germline V gene, CDR1 is SGHRS and CDR2 is YFSETQ. This CDR3 has 18 residues. Unmatched junction bases numbered 13, after V lost 4 bases and J lost 0 bases. DNA of the CDR3: TGCGCCAGCAGCCCGGGGCTAGCGGGCGTCACAAGCACAGATACGCAGTATTTT. It codes for CASSPGLAGVTSTDTQYF.

The DNA for the CDR3 is TGCAGCGTTGCCTTTAAGGACAGGGCCAACTCCTACGAGCAGTACTTC. This encodes CSVAFKDRANSYEQYF. The V call is TRBV29-1, the J call TRBJ2-7; 8 bases are a match to TRBD1. CDR3 size: 16 residues. Germline CDR1 SQVTM, CDR2 ANQGSEA. V was pared by 4 bases and J by 0 bases, with 11 bases of the junction left unmatched.